This note documents a single T cell receptor (beta chain) sequence. Its cognate antigen is unknown. These data come from a study of OX40 agonist ivuxolimab in advanced cancers. Study context: Each dose-escalation patient presented with hepatocellular carcinoma, melanoma, renal cell or head and neck cancer. From roughly 23 to 90 years was the age range, with a mean of around 60 years, and about 83% were male. Points from the study as a whole: Among T cells, CD8+ cells averaged more expanded clones than CD4+ cells. Compared with others, partial responders at 0.1-3.0 mg/kg displayed clonal expansion among the lowest.

Germline V gene data show CDR1 as MDHEN and CDR2 as SYDVKM. V lost 4 bases, J lost 11 bases, and 23 bases lay in between. The CDR3 runs to 16 residues. Profiled with immunoSEQ multiplex PCR; TCRdb holds only in-frame clones, not every one. The data show tens of thousands of clones, 85% to 90% seen once. The material was CD4+ or CD8+ T cells sorted from blood, obtained in a trial of the OX40 agonist ivuxolimab. The J gene is TRBJ1-4, the V gene TRBV28, with unresolved D. This TCR was sampled from an adult with an advanced solid tumor such as melanoma, head and neck, liver or kidney cancer. CDR3 sequence reads: CASSSTYGVSSTKLFF. CDR3 sequence (DNA): TGTGCCAGCAGTTCAACCTATGGGGTATCGAGCACGAAACTGTTTTTT.